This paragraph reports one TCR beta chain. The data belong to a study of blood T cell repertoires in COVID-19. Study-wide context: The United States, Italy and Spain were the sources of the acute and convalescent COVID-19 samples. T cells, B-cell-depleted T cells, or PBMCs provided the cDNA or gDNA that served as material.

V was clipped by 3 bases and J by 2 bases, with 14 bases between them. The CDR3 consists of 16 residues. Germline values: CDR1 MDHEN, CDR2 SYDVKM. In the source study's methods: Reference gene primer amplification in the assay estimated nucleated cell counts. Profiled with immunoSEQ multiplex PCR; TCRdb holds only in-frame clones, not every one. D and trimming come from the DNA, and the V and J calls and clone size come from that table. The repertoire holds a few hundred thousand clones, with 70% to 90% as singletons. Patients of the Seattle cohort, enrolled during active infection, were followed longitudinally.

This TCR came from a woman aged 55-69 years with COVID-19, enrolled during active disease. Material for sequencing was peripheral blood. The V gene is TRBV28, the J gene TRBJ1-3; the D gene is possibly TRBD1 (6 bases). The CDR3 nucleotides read TGTGCCAGCAGTTTCTCTCAGGGGTCGGCTGGAAACACCATATATTTT. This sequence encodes CASSFSQGSAGNTIYF.